The 10 T cell receptor beta chains reported below all come from one sample, sequenced in a study of CD8 T cells in ankylosing spondylitis. From the 5' RACE reads, TCRdb called clonotypes with MiXCR, one entry per CDR3 protein. The data show over 400,000 distinct CDR3 sequences, 25% to 30% seen once. Their antigen targets remain unknown. General study results and limits: Among TCR beta sequences, a motif of roughly 8 highly homologous variants appeared characteristic of ankylosing spondylitis blood.

Sequenced sample: blood, either unsorted or a sorted T cell fraction (not recorded which). The receptors shown here come from a male donor with ankylosing spondylitis.

The chain joins TRBV12-3 or TRBV12-4 to TRBJ2-5, with D uncertain. Trimming cost V 1 base and J 5 bases, with 11 bases left between them. The length of the CDR3 is 14 residues. The CDR3 loop is CASSLVIRRETQYF. The CDR3, as DNA: TGTGCCAGCAGTTTAGTCATCCGGCGGGAGACCCAGTACTTC.

The rearrangement links TRBV20-1 to TRBJ1-1; D gene uncertain. The V end lost 5 bases, the J end lost 4 bases, and 20 bases lay between the germline ends. The germline V gene encodes CDR1 DFQATT and CDR2 SNEGSKA (reference sequence). The CDR3 sequence is 15 residues long. In nucleotides, the CDR3 is TGCAGTGCTCAAAAAAGCGCAGGACTGGGCACTGAAGCTTTCTTT. Translation gives CSAQKSAGLGTEAFF.

The chain links TRBV12-3 or TRBV12-4 to TRBJ2-7, with 7 bases that match TRBD1. Losses at the gene ends were 6 bases for V and 3 bases for J; bases not matched to a gene: 17. This CDR3 is 17 amino acids long. Here the CDR3 reads CASSSSSPGQSYYEQYF. The CDR3 DNA sequence: TGTGCCAGCAGCTCGTCCAGCCCGGGACAGTCTTACTACGAGCAGTACTTC.

Only a few counts were recorded for this clonotype. The chain combines TRBV7-2 with TRBJ2-7; 7 bases align to TRBD2. The CDR3 runs 14 residues. Trimming removed 5 bases from V and 7 bases from J; junction bases left unmatched: 11. Germline-derived CDR1 and CDR2 are SGHTA and FQGNSA. CDR3 protein: CASSLDPAGREQYF. As DNA, the CDR3 is TGTGCCAGCAGCCTAGACCCTGCCGGGAGGGAGCAGTACTTC.

This chain joins TRBV3-1 and TRBJ2-7; D uncertain. The CDR3 is 15 amino acids. Trimming left V 3 bases short and J 3 bases short, with 15 bases between. Germline assignment: CDR1 LGHDT and CDR2 YNNKEL (reference sequence). CDR3 residues: CASSQGPVQSYEQYF. The CDR3 bases are TGTGCCAGCAGCCAGGGTCCAGTCCAAAGCTACGAGCAGTACTTC.

The DNA for the CDR3 is TGTGCCAGCTTAGCGGGAATCCACGAGCAGTACTTC. This encodes CASLAGIHEQYF. V and J are TRBV7-2 and TRBJ2-7; 8 bases align to TRBD2. Trimming cost V 8 bases and J 5 bases; bases outside gene matches: 5. CDR3 length equals 12 residues. From germline, CDR1 is SGHTA and CDR2 FQGNSA.

J is TRBJ1-6 and V is TRBV19, with D possibly TRBD1 on 5 matching bases. Trimming took off 7 bases at V and 9 bases at J, with 13 bases between the two ends. There are 13 residues in the CDR3. CDR1 is LNHDA, CDR2 SQIVND, per germline (reference sequence). The CDR3 DNA is TGTGCCAGTACCTCAGGGCACAGTTCACCCCTCCACTTT. Its protein is CASTSGHSSPLHF.

This clonotype was found a few times. This rearrangement joins TRBV12-3 or TRBV12-4 to TRBJ2-7, with D possibly being TRBD2 (5 bases). The CDR3 is 13 amino acids. Between the trimmed V and J ends, which lost 6 bases and 6 bases, there was a span of 15 bases. The CDR3 spells CASSLGGPGEQYF. CDR3 nucleotides: TGTGCCAGCAGCCTAGGAGGTCCAGGCGAGCAGTACTTC.

The chain recombines TRBV7-2 with TRBJ2-3; tentatively, D is TRBD2 (5 bases). Germline lookup yields CDR1 SGHTA and CDR2 FQGNSA. The CDR3 has 17 residues. V was clipped by 5 bases and J by 2 bases, with 20 bases between them. CDR3 amino acids: CASSPLRSGGPTDTQYF. CDR3 sequence (DNA): TGTGCCAGCAGCCCGCTAAGGAGCGGAGGCCCCACAGATACGCAGTATTTT.

The chain carries TRBV15 and TRBJ2-1; a possible D gene is TRBD2 (5 bases). The CDR3 sequence is 14 residues long. With 3 bases removed from V and 9 bases from J, the gap between germline ends came to 15 bases. Germline V CDR1 and CDR2: LNHNV, YYDKDF (reference sequence). The chain's CDR3 is CATSRSPRRPEQFF. CDR3 coding DNA: TGTGCCACCAGCAGGTCTCCGCGGAGGCCTGAGCAGTTCTTC.